This T cell receptor beta chain was captured by sequencing in a study of cytomegalovirus exposure and HLA in healthy donors. Turning to the study itself: Ancestry clustering placed 70% to 90% of 350 to 500 genotyped donors in the Caucasian-associated cluster. Whole-study findings and limits: Highly shared sequence variants in one cluster were likely a sequencing artifact. The authors later found most CMV-associated TCR beta chains appeared HLA-restricted.

PCR used 60 Vbeta primers and 13 Jbeta primers. Repertoires were generated with immunoSEQ multiplex PCR, while TCRdb's copy carries only in-frame clones and drops some. This table holds fewer than 250,000 clones, roughly 83% found once. Comment on this clone: Its specificity is not known.

From germline, CDR1 is SEHNR and CDR2 FQNEAQ (reference sequence). V trimming: 8 bases; J trimming: 4 bases; junction bases outside the gene matches: 5. The CDR3 runs to 14 residues. This chain links TRBV7-9 with TRBJ2-1; 10 bases map to TRBD2. The clonotype was recovered from a male donor in good health and CMV-seropositive. The sequenced material came from PBMCs. The DNA for the CDR3 is TGTGCCAGCCATCGGACTAGCGGATACAATGAGCAGTTCTTC. As protein: CASHRTSGYNEQFF.